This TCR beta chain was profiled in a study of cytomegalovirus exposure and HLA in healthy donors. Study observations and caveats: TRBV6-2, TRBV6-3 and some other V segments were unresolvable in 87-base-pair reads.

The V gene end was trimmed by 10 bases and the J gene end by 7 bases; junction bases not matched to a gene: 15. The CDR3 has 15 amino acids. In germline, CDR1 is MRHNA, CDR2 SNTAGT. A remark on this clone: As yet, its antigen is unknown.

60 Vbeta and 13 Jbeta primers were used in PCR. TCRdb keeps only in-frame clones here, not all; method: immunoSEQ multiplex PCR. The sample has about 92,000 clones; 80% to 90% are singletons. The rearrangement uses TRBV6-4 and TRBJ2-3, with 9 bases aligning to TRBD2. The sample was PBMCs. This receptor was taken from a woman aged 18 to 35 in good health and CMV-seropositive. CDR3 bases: TGTGCCACCTCTCGCGAAGCGGGGGGCCTTAATACGCAGTATTTT. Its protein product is CATSREAGGLNTQYF.